The 25 T cell receptor beta chains in this list originate from one sample, sequenced in a study of CD8 T cells in ankylosing spondylitis. TCRdb reanalysed the 5' RACE reads using MiXCR and keeps one entry per CDR3 protein. The top ten clones hold roughly a fifth of a sample with about 700,000 distinct CDR3 sequences, roughly 19% of them seen once. General study results and limits: Seemingly distinctive of ankylosing spondylitis blood was a TCR beta motif formed by eight highly homologous variants.

Their antigens are not known. Sample: blood, either unsorted or a sorted T cell fraction (not recorded which). These receptors all come from a male donor with ankylosing spondylitis.

V gene TRBV20-1 combines with J gene TRBJ1-6; 11 bases are shared with TRBD1. This CDR3 contains 14 residues. V shed 3 bases and J 10 bases; nucleotides not matched to a gene: 5. Germline CDR1 is DFQATT and CDR2 is SNEGSKA (reference sequence). DNA of the CDR3: TGCAGTGCTAGGGACAGGGGGCTGGAGTCACCCCTCCACTTT. Its protein product is CSARDRGLESPLHF.

V gene TRBV6-6 combines with J gene TRBJ2-7; D unclear. The CDR3 covers 12 residues. V lost 6 bases, J lost 3 bases, and 9 bases lay in between. Germline loops: CDR1 MNHNY, CDR2 SVGAGI (reference sequence). The CDR3 sequence is CASSTLGYEQYF. CDR3 bases: TGTGCCAGCAGCACCCTAGGCTACGAGCAGTACTTC.

This chain connects TRBV7-9 to TRBJ2-2, with a possible D match to TRBD1 (5 bases). V was trimmed by 6 bases and J by 7 bases, leaving 12 bases between them. Germline values: CDR1 SEHNR, CDR2 FQNEAQ (reference sequence). The CDR3 length is 13 residues. Written as DNA, the CDR3 is TGTGCCAGCAGTTTGACAGAAGTCGGGGAGCTGTTTTTT. It specifies CASSLTEVGELFF.

There are many counts of this clonotype. V is TRBV7-6 and J is TRBJ2-1, with TRBD1 matching over 8 bases. The V segment lost 5 bases and the J segment 8 bases; nucleotides outside the gene matches: 8. CDR1 and CDR2 (germline): SGHVS, FNYEAQ. The CDR3 is made up of 14 amino acids. The CDR3 spells CASSLSWTGYEQFF. In nucleotides, the CDR3 is TGTGCCAGCAGCCTCTCCTGGACAGGGTATGAGCAGTTCTTC.

This clonotype was detected only a few times. The J gene is TRBJ2-3, the V gene TRBV20-1, with TRBD1 matching over 9 bases. Germline V gene lookup returns CDR1 DFQATT and CDR2 SNEGSKA (reference sequence). Trimming removed 6 bases from V and 4 bases from J; junction bases left unmatched: 11. The CDR3 sequence is 15 residues long. The CDR3 protein is CSAQDRGGGADTQYF. CDR3 nucleotide sequence: TGCAGTGCGCAGGACAGGGGAGGTGGGGCAGATACGCAGTATTTT.

This clonotype was found a few times. This chain connects TRBV7-9 to TRBJ2-7; 8 bases fit TRBD1. CDR3 length: 16 residues. Trimming cost V 5 bases and J 3 bases; bases outside gene matches: 12. Per germline, CDR1 SEHNR and CDR2 FQNEAQ (reference sequence). The CDR3 bases are TGTGCCAGCAGCCCCTTAGACAGGGGAATAGTCTACGAGCAGTACTTC. Translated, it gives CASSPLDRGIVYEQYF. The full variable domain, completed using reference TRBV7-9 and TRBJ2-7, is DTGVSQNPRHKITKRGQNVTFRCDPISEHNRLYWYRQTLGQGPEFLTYFQNEAQLEKSRLLSDRFSAERPKGSFSTLEIQRTEQGDSAMYLCASSPLDRGIVYEQYFGPGTRLTVT.

This clonotype was seen only a few times. This chain links TRBV20-1 with TRBJ1-2; no clear D gene. Germline CDR1 and CDR2: DFQATT and SNEGSKA (reference sequence). Trimming cost V 6 bases and J 4 bases, with 18 bases left between them. The CDR3 totals 14 residues. The CDR3 coding sequence is TGCAGTGCCCAAAGGGATCTAAAGTTCTATGGCTACACCTTC. As protein: CSAQRDLKFYGYTF.

A single count supports this clonotype. V and J are TRBV19 and TRBJ1-1; D unresolved. The V end was cut by 6 bases, the J end by 3 bases, with 8 bases between. The CDR3 runs to 12 residues. Germline V gives CDR1 LNHDA, CDR2 SQIVND (reference sequence). The CDR3 DNA follows: TGTGCCAGTAGCCCCTCGTACACTGAAGCTTTCTTT. Its translation is CASSPSYTEAFF.

The CDR3, as DNA: TGTGCCAGCAGCGTAGGGGGTATAGGGAGGAACACTGAAGCTTTCTTT. Translated, it gives CASSVGGIGRNTEAFF. This chain connects TRBV9 to TRBJ1-1; no clear D. Trimming removed 0 bases from V and 1 base from J, with 13 bases in between. Germline V gene data show CDR1 as SGDLS and CDR2 as YYNGEE. This CDR3 contains 16 residues.

This clonotype has more than one count but fewer than ten. The chain couples TRBV7-6 to TRBJ2-7; D possibly corresponds to TRBD1 (6 bases). The CDR3 runs 15 residues. Trimming cost V 1 base and J 1 base, with 11 bases left between them. Germline CDR1 reads SGHVS; CDR2 reads FNYEAQ. The DNA of the CDR3 is TGTGCCAGCAGCTTAGGGGGGCGTAAGTCCTACGAGCAGTACTTC. This translates into CASSLGGRKSYEQYF.

This clonotype was counted between two and nine times. This rearrangement joins TRBV7-9 to TRBJ1-1; 7 positions agree with TRBD1. Germline-derived CDR1 and CDR2 are SEHNR and FQNEAQ (reference sequence). Trimming at V came to 5 bases and at J to 4 bases, leaving 10 bases not matched to a gene. CDR3 size: 15 residues. CDR3 nucleotide sequence: TGTGCCAGCAGCAGCGACAGGGAAGTGATCACTGAAGCTTTCTTT. It translates to CASSSDREVITEAFF. Combining the CDR3 with reference TRBV7-9 and TRBJ1-1 gives the whole variable domain DTGVSQNPRHKITKRGQNVTFRCDPISEHNRLYWYRQTLGQGPEFLTYFQNEAQLEKSRLLSDRFSAERPKGSFSTLEIQRTEQGDSAMYLCASSSDREVITEAFFGQGTRLTVV.

This clonotype was seen only a few times. The chain recombines TRBV6-1 with TRBJ1-4; 8 nucleotides line up with TRBD1. Germline CDR1 reads MNHNS; CDR2 reads SASEGT. Trimming at V came to 6 bases and at J to 4 bases, leaving 10 bases not matched to a gene. The CDR3 consists of 16 residues. The CDR3, as DNA: TGTGCCAGCAGCCGCGACAGGGGCGGGGGTAATGAAAAACTGTTTTTT. It yields the protein CASSRDRGGGNEKLFF.

This chain links TRBV2 with TRBJ2-2; 7 nucleotides agree with TRBD1. The V gene's germline CDR1 is SNHLY and CDR2 FYNNEI. V shed 6 bases, J shed 3 bases, and the junction held 7 bases outside the gene matches. This CDR3 contains 15 residues. CDR3 sequence (DNA): TGTGCCAGCAGCCCACAGGGGCCCCACACCGGGGAGCTGTTTTTT. Translated, it gives CASSPQGPHTGELFF.

The chain uses TRBV6-6 and TRBJ2-5; D gene unclear. Germline V gene data show CDR1 as MNHNY and CDR2 as SVGAGI (reference sequence). V dropped 0 bases and J dropped 7 bases, with 9 bases sitting between them. The CDR3 has 13 amino acids. This CDR3 is CASSYSWAATQYF. For the CDR3, the DNA is TGTGCCAGCAGTTACTCGTGGGCGGCGACCCAGTACTTC.

The CDR3 sequence is CASSVRDSNSPLHF. CDR3 sequence (DNA): TGCGCCAGCAGCGTCCGGGACAGTAATTCACCCCTCCACTTT. This rearrangement joins TRBV5-1 to TRBJ1-6; 7 bases agree with TRBD1. The CDR3 contains 14 residues. Looked up from germline, CDR1 is SGHRS and CDR2 is YFSETQ. V was pared by 4 bases and J by 6 bases, with 4 bases of the junction left unmatched.

This clonotype was seen repeatedly, ten times or more. As DNA, the CDR3 is TGTGCCAGCAACTTAGGGACAGGGATGGGTGAGCAGTTCTTC. Translating it yields CASNLGTGMGEQFF. This sequence joins TRBV5-6 and TRBJ2-1; 9 bases map to TRBD1. Trimming took 6 bases from V and 9 from J; bases not matched to a gene: 10. CDR1 is SGHDT, CDR2 YYEEEE, per germline. This CDR3 is built from 14 residues.

The chain is built from TRBV5-5 and TRBJ2-7; no clear D gene. Trimming left V 0 bases short and J 2 bases short, with 9 bases between. CDR3 size: 14 residues. Germline CDR1 and CDR2: SGHKS and YYEKEE (reference sequence). In DNA form, the CDR3 reads TGTGCCAGCAGCTTGGTAGTCCCCCCCTACGAGCAGTACTTC. As protein: CASSLVVPPYEQYF.

This clonotype has at least ten counts. The rearrangement joins TRBV12-3 or TRBV12-4 to TRBJ2-5; TRBD1 is a possible D gene (5 bases). The CDR3 is made up of 15 amino acids. V gave up 6 bases and J gave up 1 base, with 15 bases separating them. For the CDR3, the DNA is TGTGCCAGCAGCGACCAGACAGCCCGCCAAGAGACCCAGTACTTC. Translation: CASSDQTARQETQYF.

The genes are TRBV7-9 and TRBJ1-3; no definite D call. V was shortened by 7 bases and J by 1 base, with 14 bases between the two germline ends. CDR1 is SEHNR and CDR2 is FQNEAQ in the germline V gene (reference sequence). This CDR3 has 15 amino acids. CDR3 sequence: CASTRATPSGNTIYF. The DNA of the CDR3 is TGTGCCAGCACCCGAGCCACACCGTCTGGAAACACCATATATTTT.

This clonotype was seen a handful of times. This sequence joins TRBV20-1 and TRBJ2-5; 7 bases align to TRBD1. In germline, CDR1 is DFQATT, CDR2 SNEGSKA (reference sequence). The CDR3 is 14 residues long. V dropped 7 bases and J dropped 0; count of bases not matched to a gene: 8. The CDR3, as DNA: TGCAGTGTAGGGACAGTTTACTACCAAGAGACCCAGTACTTC. Its translation is CSVGTVYYQETQYF.

The chain links TRBV28 to TRBJ2-7, with a weak D call TRBD1 (6 bases). Germline V gene sequence: CDR1 MDHEN, CDR2 SYDVKM. The CDR3 is made up of 16 amino acids. V was trimmed by 5 bases and J by 7 bases, leaving 24 bases between them. The CDR3: CASSRDRKGRAGEQYF. For the CDR3, the DNA is TGTGCCAGCAGTAGAGACAGGAAAGGAAGGGCAGGTGAGCAGTACTTC.

Comments on this clonotype: Mismatch with germline at one junction end may stem from a read error. The chain combines TRBV12-3 or TRBV12-4 with TRBJ2-3, with D unresolved. The CDR3 covers 17 residues. CDR3 DNA: TGTGCCATCAGTTTGGTCTGGGCCGCTTCTAGCACAGATACGCAGTATTTT. Translating gives CAISLVWAASSTDTQYF.

This clonotype came up a few times. The chain links TRBV12-3 or TRBV12-4 to TRBJ2-7, with D perhaps TRBD1 (5 bases). CDR3 length equals 14 residues. With 4 bases removed from V and 2 bases from J, the gap between germline ends came to 12 bases. For the CDR3, the DNA is TGTGCCAGCAGTTCTACAGGTGAACCCTACGAGCAGTACTTC. The encoded protein is CASSSTGEPYEQYF.

V is TRBV2 and J is TRBJ2-5; 11 bases are shared with TRBD2. Per germline, CDR1 SNHLY and CDR2 FYNNEI. The junction had 7 bases not matched to a gene; V was cut back by 6 bases and J by 1 base. CDR3 size: 16 residues. CDR3 residues: CASRNGTSGLQETQYF. The CDR3 DNA follows: TGTGCCAGCAGGAATGGGACTAGCGGCCTCCAAGAGACCCAGTACTTC.

This clonotype was observed a few times. V gene TRBV29-1 combines with J gene TRBJ1-1, with D tentatively TRBD1 (6 bases). Germline V gene data show CDR1 as SQVTM and CDR2 as ANQGSEA. The CDR3 is 14 residues long. V shed 1 base and J shed 5 bases, with 14 bases lying between them. The CDR3 reads CSVEGQALGTEAFF. The CDR3 DNA reads as TGCAGCGTTGAAGGACAGGCCCTGGGGACTGAAGCTTTCTTT.